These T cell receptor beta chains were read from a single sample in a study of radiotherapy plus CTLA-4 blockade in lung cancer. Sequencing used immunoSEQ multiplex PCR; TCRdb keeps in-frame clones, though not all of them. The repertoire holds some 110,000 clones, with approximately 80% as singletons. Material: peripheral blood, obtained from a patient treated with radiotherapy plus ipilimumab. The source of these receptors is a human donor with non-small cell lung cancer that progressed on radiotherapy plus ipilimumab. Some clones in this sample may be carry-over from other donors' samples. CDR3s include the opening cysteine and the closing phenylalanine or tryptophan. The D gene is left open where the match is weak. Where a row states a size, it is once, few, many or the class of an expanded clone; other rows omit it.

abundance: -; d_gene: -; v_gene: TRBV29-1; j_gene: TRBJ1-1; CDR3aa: CSSRRGAEVGTEAFF; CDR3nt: TGCAGCTCACGTCGGGGGGCCGAGGTCGGCACTGAAGCTTTCTTT
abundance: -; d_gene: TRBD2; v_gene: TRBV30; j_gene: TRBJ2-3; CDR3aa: CAWSTRLAAIFTDTQYF; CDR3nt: TGTGCCTGGAGTACCCGACTAGCTGCAATCTTCACAGATACGCAGTATTTT
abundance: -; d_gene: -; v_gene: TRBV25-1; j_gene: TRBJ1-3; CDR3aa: CASSDFLDPSGRNTIYF; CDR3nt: TGTGCCAGCAGTGACTTCCTGGACCCTTCCGGAAGAAACACCATATATTTT
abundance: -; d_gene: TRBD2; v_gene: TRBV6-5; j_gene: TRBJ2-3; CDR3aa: CASSVRGDDTDTQYF; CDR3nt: TGTGCCAGCAGCGTACGGGGGGACGACACAGATACGCAGTATTTT
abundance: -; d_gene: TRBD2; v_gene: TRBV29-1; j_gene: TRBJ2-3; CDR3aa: CSVTPSGGRTDTQYF; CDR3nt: TGCAGCGTTACCCCTAGCGGGGGACGCACAGATACGCAGTATTTT
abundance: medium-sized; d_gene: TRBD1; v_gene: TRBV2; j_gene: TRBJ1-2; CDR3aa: CASSVAQGALIYGYTF; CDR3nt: TGTGCCAGCAGTGTCGCTCAGGGGGCGCTTATATATGGCTACACCTTC
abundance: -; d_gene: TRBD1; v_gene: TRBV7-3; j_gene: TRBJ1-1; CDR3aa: CASSSQGANTEAFF; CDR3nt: TGTGCCAGCAGCTCACAGGGGGCGAACACTGAAGCTTTCTTT
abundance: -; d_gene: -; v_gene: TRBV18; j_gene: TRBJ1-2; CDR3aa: CASSPGHESYGYTF; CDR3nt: TGTGCCAGCTCACCGGGGCACGAATCCTATGGCTACACCTTC
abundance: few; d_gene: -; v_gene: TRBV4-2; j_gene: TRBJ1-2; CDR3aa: CASSQAASDSNYGYTF; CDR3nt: TGTGCCAGCAGCCAGGCCGCCTCTGACAGTAACTATGGCTACACCTTC
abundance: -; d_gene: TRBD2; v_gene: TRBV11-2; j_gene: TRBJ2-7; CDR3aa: CASSSLLAGDGEQYF; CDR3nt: TGTGCCAGCAGCTCCCTTCTAGCGGGGGACGGGGAGCAGTACTTC
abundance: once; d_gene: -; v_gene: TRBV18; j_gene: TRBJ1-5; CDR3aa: CASSPLGFQTASNQPQHF; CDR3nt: TGTGCCAGCTCACCATTAGGATTCCAAACTGCTAGCAATCAGCCCCAGCATTTT
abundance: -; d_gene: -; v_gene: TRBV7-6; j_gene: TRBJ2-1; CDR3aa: CASSSHQDSGYNEQFF; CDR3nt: TGTGCCAGCAGTTCCCACCAAGATTCGGGTTACAATGAGCAGTTCTTC
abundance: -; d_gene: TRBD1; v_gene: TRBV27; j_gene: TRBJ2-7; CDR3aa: CASSLGQGVAYEQYF; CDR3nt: TGTGCCAGCAGTTTAGGACAGGGGGTTGCTTACGAGCAGTACTTC
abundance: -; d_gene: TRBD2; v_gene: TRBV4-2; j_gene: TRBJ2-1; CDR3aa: CASSQDWSGDNEQFF; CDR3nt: TGTGCCAGCAGCCAAGATTGGAGCGGGGACAATGAGCAGTTCTTC
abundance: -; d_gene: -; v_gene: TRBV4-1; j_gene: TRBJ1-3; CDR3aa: CASSQDFGSGNTIYF; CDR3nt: TGCGCCAGCAGCCAAGATTTCGGCTCTGGAAACACCATATATTTT
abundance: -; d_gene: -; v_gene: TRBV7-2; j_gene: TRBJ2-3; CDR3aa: CASSPRGGQSTDTQYF; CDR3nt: TGTGCCAGCAGCCCTAGGGGGGGACAGAGCACAGATACGCAGTATTTT
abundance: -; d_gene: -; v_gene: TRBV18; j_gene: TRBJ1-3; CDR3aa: CASSGDRGGNTIYF; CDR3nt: TGTGCCAGCTCGGGGGATCGGGGAGGAAACACCATATATTTT
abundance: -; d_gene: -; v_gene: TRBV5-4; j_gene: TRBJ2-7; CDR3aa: CASSFKAGASYEQYF; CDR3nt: TGTGCCAGCAGCTTTAAGGCGGGGGCCTCCTACGAGCAGTACTTC
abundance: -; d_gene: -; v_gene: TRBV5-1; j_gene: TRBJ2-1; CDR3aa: CASSLAGISKQFF; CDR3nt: TGCGCCAGCAGCTTGGCCGGCATCTCAAAACAGTTCTTC
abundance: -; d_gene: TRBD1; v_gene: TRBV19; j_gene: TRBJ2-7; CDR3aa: CASSIDRDRNIQYF; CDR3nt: TGTGCCAGTAGTATCGACCGGGACAGGAATATACAGTACTTC
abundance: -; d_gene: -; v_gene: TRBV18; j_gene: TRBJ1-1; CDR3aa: CASSSSTVTNTEAFF; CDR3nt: TGTGCCAGCTCATCCTCCACAGTGACGAACACTGAAGCTTTCTTT
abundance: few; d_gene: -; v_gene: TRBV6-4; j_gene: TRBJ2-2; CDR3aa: CASSDSSQDTGELFF; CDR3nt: TGTGCCAGCAGTGACTCGTCCCAGGACACCGGGGAGCTGTTTTTT
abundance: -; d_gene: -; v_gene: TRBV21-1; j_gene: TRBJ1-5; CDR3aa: CASSTLDPWPQHF; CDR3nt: TGTGCCAGCAGCACATTAGACCCCTGGCCCCAGCATTTT
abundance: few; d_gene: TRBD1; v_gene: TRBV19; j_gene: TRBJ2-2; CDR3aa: CASKATSEITGGQNTGELFF; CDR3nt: TGTGCCAGTAAGGCAACTTCGGAAATAACAGGGGGCCAGAACACCGGGGAGCTGTTTTTT
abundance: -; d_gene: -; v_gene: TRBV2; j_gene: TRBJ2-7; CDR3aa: CASSEDGRAYEQYF; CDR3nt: TGTGCCAGCAGTGAGGATGGCCGAGCCTACGAGCAGTACTTC
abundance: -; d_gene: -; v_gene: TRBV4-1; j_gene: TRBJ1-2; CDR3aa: CASSHESTGFYGYTF; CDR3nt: TGCGCCAGCAGCCATGAGTCGACAGGCTTCTATGGCTACACCTTC
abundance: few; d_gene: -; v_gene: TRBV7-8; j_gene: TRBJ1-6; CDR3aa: CASSLGPVNSPLHF; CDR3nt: TGTGCCAGCAGCTTAGGGCCAGTTAATTCACCCCTCCACTTT
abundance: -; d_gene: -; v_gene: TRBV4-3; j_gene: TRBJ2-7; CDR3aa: CASSQGLNYEQYF; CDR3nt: TGCGCCAGCAGCCAAGGGCTTAACTACGAGCAGTACTTC
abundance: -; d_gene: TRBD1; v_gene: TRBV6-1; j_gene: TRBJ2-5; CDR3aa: CASSAGQGARETQYF; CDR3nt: TGTGCCAGCAGCGCGGGACAGGGGGCCAGGGAGACCCAGTACTTC
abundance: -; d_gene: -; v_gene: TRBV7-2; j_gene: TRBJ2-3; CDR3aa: CASSLSGGHTDTQYF; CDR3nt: TGTGCCAGCAGCTTATCTGGGGGACACACAGATACGCAGTATTTT
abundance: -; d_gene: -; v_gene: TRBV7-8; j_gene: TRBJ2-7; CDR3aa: CASSPFGTAPYEQYF; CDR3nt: TGTGCCAGCTCCCCTTTCGGGACGGCTCCCTACGAGCAGTACTTC
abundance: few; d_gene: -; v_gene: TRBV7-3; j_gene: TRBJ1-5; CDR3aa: CASSHRQTLDQPQHF; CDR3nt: TGTGCCAGCAGCCATCGACAGACCCTCGATCAGCCCCAGCATTTT
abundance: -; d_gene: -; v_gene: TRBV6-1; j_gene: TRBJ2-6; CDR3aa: CASSPGPPGANVLTF; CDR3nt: TGTGCCAGCAGTCCTGGACCTCCTGGGGCCAACGTCCTGACTTTC
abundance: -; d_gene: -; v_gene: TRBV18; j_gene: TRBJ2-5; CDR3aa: CASSPGLQETQYF; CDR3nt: TGTGCCAGCTCACCAGGGCTCCAAGAGACCCAGTACTTC
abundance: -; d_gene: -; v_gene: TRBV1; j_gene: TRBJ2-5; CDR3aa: CTSSPGEGGGPCMTQYF; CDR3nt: TGCACCAGCAGCCCGGGTGAGGGCGGGGGGCCGTGTATGACCCAGTACTTC
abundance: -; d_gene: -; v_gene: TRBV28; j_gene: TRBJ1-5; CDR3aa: CASTLPNQPQHF; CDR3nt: TGTGCCAGCACACTCCCGAATCAGCCCCAGCATTTT
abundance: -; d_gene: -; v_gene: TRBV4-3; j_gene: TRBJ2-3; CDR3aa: CASSLPGVLDTQYF; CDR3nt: TGCGCCAGCAGCCTCCCTGGGGTGTTAGATACGCAGTATTTT
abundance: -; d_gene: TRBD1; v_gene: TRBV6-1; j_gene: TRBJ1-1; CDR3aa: CASSEVRTGSTEAFF; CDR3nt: TGTGCCAGCAGTGAAGTCCGGACAGGGAGTACTGAAGCTTTCTTT
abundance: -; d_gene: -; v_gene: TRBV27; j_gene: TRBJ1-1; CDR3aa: CASSLSPWGDTEAFF; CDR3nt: TGTGCCAGCAGTTTATCCCCATGGGGTGACACTGAAGCTTTCTTT
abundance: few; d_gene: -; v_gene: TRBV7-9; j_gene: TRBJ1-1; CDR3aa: CASSLGGEAFF; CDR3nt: TGTGCCAGCAGCTTGGGGGGTGAAGCTTTCTTT
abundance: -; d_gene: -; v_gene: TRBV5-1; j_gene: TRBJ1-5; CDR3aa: CASPKPVQVSNQPQHF; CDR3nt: TGCGCCAGCCCAAAGCCGGTACAGGTGAGCAATCAGCCCCAGCATTTT
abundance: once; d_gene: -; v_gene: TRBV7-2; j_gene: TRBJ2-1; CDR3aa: CASSLFESGLYNEQFF; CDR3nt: TGTGCCAGCAGCCTGTTCGAGTCAGGGCTTTACAATGAGCAGTTCTTC
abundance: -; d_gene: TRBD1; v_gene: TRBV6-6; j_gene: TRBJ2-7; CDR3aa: CASRRDSSYEQYF; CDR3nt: TGTGCCAGCAGACGGGACAGTTCCTACGAGCAGTACTTC
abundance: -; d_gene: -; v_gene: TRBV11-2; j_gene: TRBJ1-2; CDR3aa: CASSLGGIGYTF; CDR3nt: TGTGCCAGCAGCTTAGGAGGCATTGGCTACACCTTC